This T cell receptor (beta chain) came from a study of blood T cell repertoires in COVID-19. Sequenced by immunoSEQ multiplex PCR; TCRdb stores in-frame clones only, minus some. This table has about 48,000 clones, about 92% appearing once. The CDR3 covers 15 residues. V lost 8 bases to trimming and J lost 4 bases; unmatched junction nucleotides: 6. Germline assignment: CDR1 SNHLY and CDR2 FYNNEI. The chain is built from TRBV2 and TRBJ2-2; 11 bases align to TRBD1. Sequenced material: peripheral blood. This clonotype was obtained from a woman aged 80 or over with acute or convalescent COVID-19. Here the CDR3 DNA reads TGTGCCAGCGGACAGGGGGCGCGTGGCACCGGGGAGCTGTTTTTT. This gives the protein CASGQGARGTGELFF. The whole variable domain, filled in from reference TRBV2 and TRBJ2-2, reads EPEVTQTPSHQVTQMGQEVILRCVPISNHLYFYWYRQILGQKVEFLVSFYNNEISEKSEIFDDQFSVERPDGSNFTLKIRSTKLEDSAMYFCASGQGARGTGELFFGEGSRLTVL.